This T cell receptor (beta chain) was captured by sequencing in a study of T cells in Graves' hyperthyroidism and ophthalmopathy. This CDR3 region has 15 residues. The germline gives CDR1 SGHRS, CDR2 YFSETQ. The TCR beta CDR3 regions underwent amplification using RNA transcripts as the source. The TCR CDR3 first-round RT-PCR relied on the HTBI primer set. TCRdb reprocessed the multiplex PCR reads via MiXCR and lists one record per CDR3 protein. Among around 350,000 distinct CDR3 sequences listed, 15% to 20% were seen once. As concerns this clonotype: Possible read error: a much larger clone is one base away.

Material: blood. The source is a woman aged 18-29 years with Graves' hyperthyroidism. The J gene is TRBJ2-2, the V gene TRBV5-1; 7 nucleotides align to TRBD1. CDR3 amino acids: CDSSPRQGGSGELFF. The CDR3 coding sequence is TGCGACAGCAGCCCCCGACAGGGTGGTTCCGGGGAGCTGTTTTTT.